The 25 T cell receptor beta chains reported below all come from one sample, sequenced in a study of early T cells in non-severe SARS-CoV-2 infection. Via MiXCR, TCRdb re-called the 5' RACE reads, giving one row per CDR3 protein. The sample holds tens of thousands of distinct CDR3 sequences, roughly 14% seen once. Material: whole blood, obtained at baseline. Receptors originate from an adult who was a healthcare worker with PCR-confirmed SARS-CoV-2 infection or an uninfected control (not recorded which).

The rearrangement uses TRBV7-9 and TRBJ1-6, with D possibly matching TRBD1 (5 bases). The V gene's germline CDR1 is SEHNR and CDR2 FQNEAQ (reference sequence). Trimming removed 7 bases from V and 8 bases from J, with 9 bases in between. The CDR3 is made up of 12 amino acids. This CDR3 reads CASKAGDSPLHF. Written as DNA, the CDR3 is TGTGCCAGCAAGGCGGGGGATTCACCCCTCCACTTT.

This sequence joins TRBV28 and TRBJ2-3, with D tentatively TRBD2 (6 bases). V was trimmed by 6 bases and J by 0 bases, leaving 19 bases between them. The CDR3 consists of 17 residues. The germline V gene has CDR1 MDHEN and CDR2 SYDVKM. The CDR3 sequence is CASSSHGAGSSTDTQYF. CDR3 sequence (DNA): TGTGCCAGCAGCTCCCACGGGGCCGGGAGTAGCACAGATACGCAGTATTTT.

The sample holds a few counts of this clonotype. V gene TRBV19 combines with J gene TRBJ2-4, with no clear D. The CDR3 is 11 amino acids. V dropped 3 bases and J dropped 6 bases, with 3 bases sitting between them. Germline V lookup: CDR1 LNHDA, CDR2 SQIVND (reference sequence). Here the CDR3 reads CASSITNIQYF. The CDR3 nucleotides read TGTGCCAGTAGTATTACAAACATTCAGTACTTC.

This clonotype was counted at least ten times. The chain joins TRBV28 to TRBJ2-2; D ambiguous. The germline V gene encodes CDR1 MDHEN and CDR2 SYDVKM. The CDR3 has 15 residues. The V and J ends lost 7 bases and 0 bases respectively, with 12 bases between them. The CDR3 loop is CASIPSIANTGELFF. The CDR3 DNA sequence: TGTGCCAGCATCCCGAGTATCGCGAACACCGGGGAGCTGTTTTTT.

This clonotype was seen only a few times. V and J are TRBV28 and TRBJ1-1; D is unresolved. The germline CDR1 and CDR2 sequences are MDHEN and SYDVKM. V lost 7 bases to trimming and J lost 2 bases, with 5 bases between them. There are 11 residues in the CDR3. CDR3 nucleotide sequence: TGTGCCAGCACGGGCAACACTGAAGCTTTCTTT. Amino acid sequence: CASTGNTEAFF.

This clonotype was observed a few times. J is TRBJ2-1 and V is TRBV7-2; 13 bases match TRBD2. The CDR3 extends over 16 amino acids. From germline, CDR1 is SGHTA and CDR2 FQGNSA. V lost 1 base to trimming and J lost 9 bases; unmatched junction nucleotides: 6. CDR3 in amino acids: CASSLDTSGRAFEQFF. The CDR3, as DNA: TGTGCCAGCAGCTTAGATACTAGCGGGAGGGCCTTTGAGCAGTTCTTC.

There are many counts of this clonotype. The rearrangement uses TRBV7-9 and TRBJ2-1; 7 nucleotides agree with TRBD2. The CDR3 contains 14 residues. The germline CDR1 and CDR2 sequences are SEHNR and FQNEAQ (reference sequence). V dropped 3 bases and J dropped 8; count of bases not matched to a gene: 7. CDR3 nucleotides: TGTGCCAGCAGCTTCTCCGGGAGCGGGGATGAGCAGTTCTTC. Translating it yields CASSFSGSGDEQFF. Full variable domain (rest looked up from reference TRBV7-9 and TRBJ2-1): DTGVSQNPRHKITKRGQNVTFRCDPISEHNRLYWYRQTLGQGPEFLTYFQNEAQLEKSRLLSDRFSAERPKGSFSTLEIQRTEQGDSAMYLCASSFSGSGDEQFFGPGTRLTVL.

This clonotype was counted only a few times. The rearrangement uses TRBV10-3 and TRBJ2-1; TRBD2 matches at 7 bases. J lost 2 bases, V lost 6 bases, and 7 bases had no gene match. Germline CDR1 reads ENHRY; CDR2 reads SYGVKD. The CDR3 length is 15 residues. The CDR3 protein is CAIRVVAGPYNEQFF. As DNA, the CDR3 is TGTGCCATCAGAGTCGTAGCGGGCCCCTACAATGAGCAGTTCTTC.

This clonotype was seen repeatedly, ten times or more. This chain connects TRBV7-9 to TRBJ2-3, with 8 positions matching TRBD1. The J segment lost 2 bases and the V segment lost 3 bases, leaving 7 bases of the junction unmatched. There are 16 residues in the CDR3. The germline CDR1 and CDR2 sequences are SEHNR and FQNEAQ (reference sequence). The DNA for the CDR3 is TGTGCCAGCAGCTTCCTGGGACAGGCCCCCACAGATACGCAGTATTTT. This codes for CASSFLGQAPTDTQYF.

This clonotype has a count of ten or more. The chain has TRBV11-2 and TRBJ1-1, with D maybe TRBD1 (5 bases). V lost 6 bases and J 5 bases, leaving 16 bases between the germline ends. Germline CDR1 and CDR2: SGHAT and FQNNGV. CDR3 size: 14 residues. CDR3 amino acids: CASRRNQGGTEAFF. For the CDR3, the DNA is TGTGCCAGCAGGCGTAACCAGGGAGGGACTGAAGCTTTCTTT.

V and J are TRBV12-3 or TRBV12-4 and TRBJ2-7, with TRBD1 matching over 9 bases. V lost 5 bases and J lost 4; bases outside the gene matches: 9. CDR3 length equals 15 residues. CDR3 coding DNA: TGTGCCAGCAGTCCTCAACAGGGGGCGTCATACGAGCAGTACTTC. The encoded protein is CASSPQQGASYEQYF.

This clonotype was seen only a few times. The V call is TRBV6-6, the J call TRBJ2-7, with 11 bases matching TRBD2. After removal of 5 bases from V and 5 bases from J, the junction contained 8 bases not matched to a gene. There are 15 residues in the CDR3. The germline V gene has CDR1 MNHNY and CDR2 SVGAGI (reference sequence). Here the CDR3 reads CASSLAGGGAHEQYF. The CDR3 coding sequence is TGTGCCAGCAGTCTAGCGGGAGGAGGTGCCCACGAGCAGTACTTC.

This clonotype is medium-sized by share. The V and J genes are TRBV4-2 and TRBJ1-2; D gene unclear. The germline CDR1 and CDR2 sequences are LGHNA and YNFKEQ. The CDR3 has 15 amino acids. The ends were cut back, 0 bases at V and 2 bases at J, with 10 bases in the middle. CDR3 sequence reads: CASSQDSAKNYGYTF. CDR3 in DNA: TGTGCCAGCAGCCAAGACAGCGCCAAAAACTATGGCTACACCTTC.

This clonotype was seen a few times. At one of its ends the junction is not consistent with the germline gene, which may arise from a read error. This chain's CDR3 is CASSLETGTSGRRVF. The CDR3 DNA is TGTGCCAGCAGCTTGGAGACCGGGACTAGCGGGAGACGGGTCTTC. This chain uses TRBV7-8 with TRBJ2-1; 14 positions agree with TRBD2. Germline lookup yields CDR1 SGHVS and CDR2 FQNEAQ. The CDR3 extends over 15 amino acids.

The chain couples TRBV5-1 to TRBJ1-1; weak D call: TRBD1 (5 bases). The ends were cut back, 4 bases at V and 3 bases at J, with 16 bases in the middle. Germline V gene sequence: CDR1 SGHRS, CDR2 YFSETQ. The CDR3 totals 15 residues. As DNA, the CDR3 is TGCGCCAGCAGCCTATCGGGACGGAGGCACACTGAAGCTTTCTTT. It yields the protein CASSLSGRRHTEAFF.

In this sample, this clonotype turned up many times. The chain has TRBV4-1 and TRBJ2-1; 13 positions match TRBD2. The V gene's germline CDR1 is MGHRA and CDR2 YSYEKL. The CDR3 length is 16 residues. V was pared by 1 base and J by 5 bases, with 2 bases of the junction left unmatched. Written as DNA, the CDR3 is TGCGCCAGCAGCCAAGCCGGACTAGCGGGAGACAATGAGCAGTTCTTC. Translating it yields CASSQAGLAGDNEQFF.

This clonotype was counted at least ten times. The gene calls are TRBV7-9 and TRBJ2-7; 12 nucleotides align to TRBD1. Germline V CDR1 and CDR2: SEHNR, FQNEAQ (reference sequence). CDR3 length: 15 amino acids. Trimming at V came to 5 bases and at J to 6 bases, leaving 8 bases not matched to a gene. DNA for the CDR3: TGTGCCAGCAGCATTTCCGGGACAGGGGGCTCCGAGCAGTACTTC. This gives the protein CASSISGTGGSEQYF. Full variable domain (missing parts from reference TRBV7-9 and TRBJ2-7): DTGVSQNPRHKITKRGQNVTFRCDPISEHNRLYWYRQTLGQGPEFLTYFQNEAQLEKSRLLSDRFSAERPKGSFSTLEIQRTEQGDSAMYLCASSISGTGGSEQYFGPGTRLTVT.

A few counts support this clonotype. The CDR3 nucleotides are TGTGCCAGCAGCCCCTTGACGGGTATCGTTTCACCCCTCCACTTT. Its protein is CASSPLTGIVSPLHF. The genes are TRBV7-9 and TRBJ1-6, with D unclear. Germline V gene data show CDR1 as SEHNR and CDR2 as FQNEAQ (reference sequence). The CDR3 is 15 amino acids. Trimming shortened V by 5 bases and J by 9 bases, and 17 bases separated the two germline ends.

This chain joins TRBV6-6 and TRBJ2-4; D might be TRBD1 or TRBD2, each matching 5 bases. The CDR3 covers 15 residues. Germline V gene sequence: CDR1 MNHNY, CDR2 SVGAGI (reference sequence). The germline V and J ends were trimmed by 5 bases and 0 bases, with 11 bases remaining between them. In DNA form, the CDR3 reads TGTGCCAGCAGTCCCTTGGGGGTAGCCAAAAACATTCAGTACTTC. Translated: CASSPLGVAKNIQYF.

The genes are TRBV28 and TRBJ1-1; TRBD1 matches at 7 bases. CDR3 length: 15 amino acids. Germline V gives CDR1 MDHEN, CDR2 SYDVKM. Losses at the gene ends were 6 bases for V and 1 base for J; bases not matched to a gene: 8. CDR3 sequence (DNA): TGTGCCAGCAGGGTGACAGGGAGGGGGAACACTGAAGCTTTCTTT. Its translation: CASRVTGRGNTEAFF.

The chain joins TRBV6-5 to TRBJ1-5, with a tentative D call TRBD1 (6 bases). The V gene's germline CDR1 is MNHEY and CDR2 SVGAGI. Trimming took 10 bases from V and 3 from J, leaving 19 bases between them. The CDR3 has 15 amino acids. CDR3 sequence reads: CANRSLGGANQPQHF. DNA for the CDR3: TGTGCCAACAGATCCTTGGGGGGGGCCAATCAGCCCCAGCATTTT.

This clonotype occurred a few times. V gene TRBV5-4 combines with J gene TRBJ2-3; 9 nucleotides agree with TRBD1. J was trimmed by 4 bases and V by 3 bases; bases with no gene match: 9. CDR3 length: 16 residues. Germline V gives CDR1 SGHNT, CDR2 YYREEE (reference sequence). The CDR3 bases are TGTGCCAGCAGCTCCCTAGGACAGGGGTGGCCAGATACGCAGTATTTT. This gives the protein CASSSLGQGWPDTQYF. Based on the CDR3 plus reference TRBV5-4 and TRBJ2-3, the full variable domain is ETGVTQSPTHLIKTRGQQVTLRCSSQSGHNTVSWYQQALGQGPQFIFQYYREEENGRGNFPPRFSGLQFPNYSSELNVNALELDDSALYLCASSSLGQGWPDTQYFGPGTRLTVL.

This clonotype was observed a few times. This chain connects TRBV7-2 to TRBJ2-3; possible D gene TRBD2, 5 bases. CDR3 length: 14 residues. CDR1 and CDR2 from the germline V gene are SGHTA and FQGNSA. V was cut by 2 bases and J by 3 bases, with 9 bases left in between. The CDR3 nucleotides read TGTGCCAGCAGCTTAAGTCCGGGAACAGATACGCAGTATTTT. This codes for CASSLSPGTDTQYF.

This rearrangement joins TRBV7-8 to TRBJ2-7, with a tentative D call TRBD1 (5 bases). The germline CDR1 and CDR2 sequences are SGHVS and FQNEAQ. V lost 4 bases and J lost 5, with 15 bases in between. The length of the CDR3 is 14 residues. CDR3 bases: TGTGCCAGCAGCTCGACCAGGGAAATCCACGAGCAGTACTTC. This sequence encodes CASSSTREIHEQYF.

This clonotype was recorded at least ten times. J is TRBJ2-3 and V is TRBV7-9; the D is unclear. This CDR3 has 12 residues. The V gene lost 3 bases and the J gene lost 4 bases, with 5 bases spanning the gap. Germline CDR1 reads SEHNR; CDR2 reads FQNEAQ (reference sequence). CDR3 nucleotide sequence: TGTGCCAGCAGCTTGAGTCCAGATACGCAGTATTTT. It yields the protein CASSLSPDTQYF.